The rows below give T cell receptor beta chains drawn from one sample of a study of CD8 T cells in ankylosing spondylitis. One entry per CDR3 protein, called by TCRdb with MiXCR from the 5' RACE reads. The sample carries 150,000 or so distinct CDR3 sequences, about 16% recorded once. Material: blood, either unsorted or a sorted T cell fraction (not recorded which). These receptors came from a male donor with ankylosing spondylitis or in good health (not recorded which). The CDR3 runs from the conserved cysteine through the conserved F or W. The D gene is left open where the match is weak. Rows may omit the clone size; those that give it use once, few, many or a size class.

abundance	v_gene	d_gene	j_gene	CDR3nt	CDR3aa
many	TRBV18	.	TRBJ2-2	TGTGCCAGCTCACCAAGCAGGGAGAACACCGGGGAGCTGTTTTTT	CASSPSRENTGELFF
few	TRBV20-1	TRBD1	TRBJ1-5	TGCAGTTCTCCCGGACAGGAAGCTAGGCAGCCCCAGCATTTT	CSSPGQEARQPQHF
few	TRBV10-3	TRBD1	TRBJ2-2	TGTGCCATCACCTTAGTACAGGGGCCGGCCCCATCAGCCGGGGAGCTGTTTTTT	CAITLVQGPAPSAGELFF
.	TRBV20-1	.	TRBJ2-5	TGCAGTGCTATTAGACAGGGAGGCCAAGAGACCCAGTACTTC	CSAIRQGGQETQYF
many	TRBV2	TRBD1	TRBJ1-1	TGTGCCAGCAGTGAGGGGACAGGGAATTTCGGAACTGAAGCTTTCTTT	CASSEGTGNFGTEAFF
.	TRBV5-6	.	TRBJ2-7	TGTGCCAGCAGCTTGTACGGGACCTACGAGCAGTGCTTC	CASSLYGTYEQCF
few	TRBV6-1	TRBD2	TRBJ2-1	TGTGCCAGCAGGATGACTAGCGGGGTCTACAATGAGCAGTTCTTC	CASRMTSGVYNEQFF
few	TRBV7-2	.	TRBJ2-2	TGTGCCAGCAGCCCAAAGGTTCTGGGTCCGAACACCGGGGAGCTGTTTTTT	CASSPKVLGPNTGELFF
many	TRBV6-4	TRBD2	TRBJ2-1	TGTGCCAGCAGTGACACGATAACTAGCGGAATTTACAATGAGCAGTTCTTC	CASSDTITSGIYNEQFF
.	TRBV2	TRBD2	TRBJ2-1	TGTGTCAGCAGTGAAACTCTAGCGGGGGGACCTGGCAATGAGCAGTTCTTC	CVSSETLAGGPGNEQFF
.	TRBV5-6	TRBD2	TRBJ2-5	TGTGCCAGCAGCTGGCGCCTTACTAGCGGGACCGTTAAAGAGACCCAGTACTTC	CASSWRLTSGTVKETQYF
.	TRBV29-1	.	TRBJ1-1	TGCAGCGTTGTAGGACGGAGTGAAGCTTTCTTT	CSVVGRSEAFF
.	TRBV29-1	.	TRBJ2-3	TGCAGCGTACCAAAGACTAGTGTGTTAACAGATACGCAGTATTTT	CSVPKTSVLTDTQYF
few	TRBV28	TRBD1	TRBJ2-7	TGTGCCAGCAGTTTATCGCTGCGACAGGGGTCGAATTACGAGCAGTACTTC	CASSLSLRQGSNYEQYF
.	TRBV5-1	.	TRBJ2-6	TGCGCCAGCAGCTTGGATGCGATAGGGACCTCTGGGGCCAACGTCCTGACTTTC	CASSLDAIGTSGANVLTF
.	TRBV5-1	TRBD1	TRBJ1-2	TGCGCCAGCAGCTTGACGTTGACAGGGCATGGCTACACCTTC	CASSLTLTGHGYTF
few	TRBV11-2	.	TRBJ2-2	TGTGCCAGCAGCTTGGGGCGAGGACAGAACACCGGGGAGCTGTTTTTT	CASSLGRGQNTGELFF
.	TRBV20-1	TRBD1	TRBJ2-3	TGCAGTGCTAGAAGACAGGGGTTCACAGATACGCAGTATTTT	CSARRQGFTDTQYF
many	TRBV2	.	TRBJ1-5	TGTGCCAGCACGGGTGTTGAGGATAATAGCAATCAGCCCCAGCATTTT	CASTGVEDNSNQPQHF
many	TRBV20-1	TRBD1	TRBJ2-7	TGCAGTGCTAAGGGACAGGGGACCTACGAGCAGTACTTC	CSAKGQGTYEQYF
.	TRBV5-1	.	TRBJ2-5	TGCGCCAGCCGAGACAGGGAGACCCAGTACTTC	CASRDRETQYF
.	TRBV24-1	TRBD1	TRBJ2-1	TGTGCCACCAGTGAGGGGACAGGGGTAAATGAGCAGTTCTTC	CATSEGTGVNEQFF
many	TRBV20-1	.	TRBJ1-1	TGCAGTGCTAGGACGGGGAACACTGAAGCTTTCTTT	CSARTGNTEAFF
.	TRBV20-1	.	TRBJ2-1	TGCAGTGCTAGAGGACCTGCATCCGGACGGGTCAATGAGCAGTTCTTC	CSARGPASGRVNEQFF
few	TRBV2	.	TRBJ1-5	TGTGCCAGCAGTGATGGACAGCATCAGCCCCAGCATTTT	CASSDGQHQPQHF
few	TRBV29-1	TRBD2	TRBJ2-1	TGCAGCGTTGCCCGCGGGACTAGCAATGAGCAGTTCTTC	CSVARGTSNEQFF
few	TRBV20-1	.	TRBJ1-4	TGCAGTGCTAGCCCCGCCGAAAAACTGTTTTTT	CSASPAEKLFF
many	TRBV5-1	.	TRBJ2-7	TGCGCCAGCAGCTTAAGCGGAGCTCTCCACGAGCAGTACTTC	CASSLSGALHEQYF
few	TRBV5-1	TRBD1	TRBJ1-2	TGCGCCAGCAGCCCCGGGACAGCTTCACGAAACTATGGCTACACCTTC	CASSPGTASRNYGYTF
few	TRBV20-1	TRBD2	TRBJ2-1	TGCAGTATTGCGGGGGGGAGCTCCTACAATGAGCAGTTCTTC	CSIAGGSSYNEQFF
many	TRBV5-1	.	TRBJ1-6	TGCGCCAGCAGCCGGGCAGGACCCTATAATTCACCCCTCCACTTT	CASSRAGPYNSPLHF
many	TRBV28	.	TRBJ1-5	TGTGCCAGCAGTACCGTACTCCTAGTCGGGGGGCCCCACAATCAGCCCCAGCATTTT	CASSTVLLVGGPHNQPQHF
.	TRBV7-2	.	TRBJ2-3	TGTGCCAGCAGCCTACGTCCTCGTAGCACAGATACGCAGTATTTT	CASSLRPRSTDTQYF
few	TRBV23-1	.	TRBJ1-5	TGCGCCAGCAGTTCCCCCATGCCCCAGCATTTT	CASSSPMPQHF
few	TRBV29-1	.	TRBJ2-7	TGCAGCGTTGAATGGGACGGCTACGAGCAGTACTTC	CSVEWDGYEQYF
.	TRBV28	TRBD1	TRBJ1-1	TGTGCCAGCAGTGGAGGAGCACAGGGGGCTGATGAAGCTTTCTTT	CASSGGAQGADEAFF
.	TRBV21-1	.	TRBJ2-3	TGTGCCAGCAGCAAAGGGTTGGCACCTCATGCTACGCAGTATTTT	CASSKGLAPHATQYF
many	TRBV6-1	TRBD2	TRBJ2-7	TGTGCCAGCAAAGGACTAGCGGAGAGCTACGAGCAGTACTTC	CASKGLAESYEQYF
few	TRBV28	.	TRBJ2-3	TGTGCCAGCAGTTTGACGGGTGGGGGATATACGCAGTATTTT	CASSLTGGGYTQYF
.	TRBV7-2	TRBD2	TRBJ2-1	TGTGCCAGCAGCTTAGCCCCCGCACTAGCGGGACCCCACAATGAGCAGTTCTTC	CASSLAPALAGPHNEQFF
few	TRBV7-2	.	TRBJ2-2	TGTGCCAGCAGCTTAGGAGGAAGGGCGGTCGGGGAGCTGTTTTTT	CASSLGGRAVGELFF
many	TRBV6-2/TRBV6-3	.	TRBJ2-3	TGTGCCAGCAGGCGGTCCCTCACAGATACGCAGTATTTT	CASRRSLTDTQYF
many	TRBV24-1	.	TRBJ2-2	TGTGCCACCAGTGATTTGCACCTCGGAGGGATGGTGACCGGGGAGCTGTTTTTT	CATSDLHLGGMVTGELFF
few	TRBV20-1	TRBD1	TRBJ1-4	TGCAGTGCTCAAGGGCAGGGGGCGACTCTTTTTGCAACTAATGAAAAACTGTTTTTT	CSAQGQGATLFATNEKLFF
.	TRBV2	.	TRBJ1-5	TGTGCCAGCAGTGACAGTTACGGGCATCAGCCCCAGCATTTT	CASSDSYGHQPQHF
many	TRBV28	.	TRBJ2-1	TGTGCCAGCAGTTTAACTGGCCATGAGCAGTTCTTC	CASSLTGHEQFF
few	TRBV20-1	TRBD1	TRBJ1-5	TGCAGTGCTACACGACAGGGGCAAATGAATCAGCCCCAGCATTTT	CSATRQGQMNQPQHF
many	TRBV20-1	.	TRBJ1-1	TGCAGTGCTAGAGTGGCAGGGAACACTGAAGCTTTCTTT	CSARVAGNTEAFF
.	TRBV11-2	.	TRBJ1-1	TGTGCCAGCAGGATAATCTTGAGGGCTGAAGCTTTCTTT	CASRIILRAEAFF
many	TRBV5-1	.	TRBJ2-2	TGCGCCAGCAGACCTGACGGGAACACCGGGGAGCTGTTTTTT	CASRPDGNTGELFF
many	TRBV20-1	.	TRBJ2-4	TGCAGTGCTAGGTTCCAGGGTAAAAACATTCAGTACTTC	CSARFQGKNIQYF
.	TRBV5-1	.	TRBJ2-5	TGCGCCAGCAGCTTGTCAGGGTTTAAAGAGACCCAGTACTTC	CASSLSGFKETQYF
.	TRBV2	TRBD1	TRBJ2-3	TGTGCCAGCAGCCGGGACAGGGACACAGATACGCAGTATTTT	CASSRDRDTDTQYF